This T cell receptor beta chain derives from a study of cytomegalovirus exposure and HLA in healthy donors. Study-wide context: As an earlier analysis found, some 180 million T cells yielded 117 million unique TCR beta sequences.

Findings and limits, study-wide: Another analysis was done later, and it associated 15,000 or so TCR beta sequences with HLA alleles at 0.05 false discovery rate.

The PCR ran on 60 Vbeta and 13 Jbeta primers. Sequenced by immunoSEQ multiplex PCR; TCRdb stores in-frame clones only, minus some. The sample gives 100,000 to 150,000 clones, roughly three quarters of which show up once; over 0.8% is in the top ten. A word on this clone: The antigen remains unidentified.

Germline V gene lookup returns CDR1 SNHLY and CDR2 FYNNEI. The germline V and J ends were trimmed by 6 bases and 3 bases, with 12 bases remaining between them. This CDR3 is 14 amino acids long. This chain links TRBV2 with TRBJ1-5, with D maybe TRBD1 (5 bases). The TCR sequence derives from a woman aged 55-70 years in good health and CMV-seronegative. Sequencing was done on a sample of PBMCs. This CDR3 reads CASRKDNLNQPQHF. CDR3 bases: TGTGCCAGCAGGAAGGACAACCTCAATCAGCCCCAGCATTTT. The full variable domain, with the rest looked up from reference TRBV2 and TRBJ1-5, is EPEVTQTPSHQVTQMGQEVILRCVPISNHLYFYWYRQILGQKVEFLVSFYNNEISEKSEIFDDQFSVERPDGSNFTLKIRSTKLEDSAMYFCASRKDNLNQPQHFGDGTRLSIL.